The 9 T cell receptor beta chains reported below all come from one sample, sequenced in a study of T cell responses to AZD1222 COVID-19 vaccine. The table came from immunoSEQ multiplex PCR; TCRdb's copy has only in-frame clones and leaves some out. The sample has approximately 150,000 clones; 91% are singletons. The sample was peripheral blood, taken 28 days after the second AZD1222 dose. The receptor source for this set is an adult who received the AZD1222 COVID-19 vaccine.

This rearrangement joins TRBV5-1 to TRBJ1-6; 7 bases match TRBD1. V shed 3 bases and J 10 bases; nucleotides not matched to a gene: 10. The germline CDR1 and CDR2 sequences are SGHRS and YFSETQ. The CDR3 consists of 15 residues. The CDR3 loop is CASSSGRQGGSPLHF. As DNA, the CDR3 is TGCGCCAGCAGCTCCGGGCGACAGGGAGGATCACCCCTCCACTTT.

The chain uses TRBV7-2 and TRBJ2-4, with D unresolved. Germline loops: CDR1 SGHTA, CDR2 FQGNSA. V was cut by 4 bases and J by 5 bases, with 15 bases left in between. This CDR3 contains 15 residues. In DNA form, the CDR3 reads TGTGCCAGCAGCTACACCGGGCCCAATGAAAACATTCAGTACTTC. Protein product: CASSYTGPNENIQYF. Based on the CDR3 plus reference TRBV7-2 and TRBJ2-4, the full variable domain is GAGVSQSPSNKVTEKGKDVELRCDPISGHTALYWYRQSLGQGLEFLIYFQGNSAPDKSGLPSDRFSAERTGGSVSTLTIQRTQQEDSAVYLCASSYTGPNENIQYFGAGTRLSVL.

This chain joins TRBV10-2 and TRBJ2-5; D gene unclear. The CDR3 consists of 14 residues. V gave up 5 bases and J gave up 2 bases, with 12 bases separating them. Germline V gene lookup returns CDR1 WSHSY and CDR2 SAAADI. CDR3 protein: CASSTLGRQETQYF. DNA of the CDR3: TGCGCCAGCAGTACTCTAGGGCGGCAAGAGACCCAGTACTTC.

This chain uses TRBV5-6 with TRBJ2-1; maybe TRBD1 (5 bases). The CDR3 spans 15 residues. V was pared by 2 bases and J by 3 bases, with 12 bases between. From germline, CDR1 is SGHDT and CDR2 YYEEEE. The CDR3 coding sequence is TGTGCCAGCAGCTTTACCCAGGGCTTCTACAATGAGCAGTTCTTC. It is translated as CASSFTQGFYNEQFF.

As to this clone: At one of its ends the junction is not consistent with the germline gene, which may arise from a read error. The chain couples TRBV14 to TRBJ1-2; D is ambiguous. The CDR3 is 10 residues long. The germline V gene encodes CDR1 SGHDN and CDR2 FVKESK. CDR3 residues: CASSQEPENF. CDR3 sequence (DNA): TGTGCCAGCAGCCAAGAACCGGAGAACTTC.

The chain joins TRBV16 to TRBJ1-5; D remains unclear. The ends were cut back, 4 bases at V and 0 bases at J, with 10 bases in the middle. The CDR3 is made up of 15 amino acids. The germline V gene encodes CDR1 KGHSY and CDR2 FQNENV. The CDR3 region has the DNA TGTGCCAGCAGCCCAGAGCCGCGTAGCAATCAGCCCCAGCATTTT. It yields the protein CASSPEPRSNQPQHF.

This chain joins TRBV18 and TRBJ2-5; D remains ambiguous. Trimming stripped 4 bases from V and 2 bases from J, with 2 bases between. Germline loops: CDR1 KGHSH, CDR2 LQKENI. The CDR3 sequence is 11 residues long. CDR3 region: CASSLQETQYF. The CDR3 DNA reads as TGTGCCAGCTCACTACAAGAGACCCAGTACTTC.

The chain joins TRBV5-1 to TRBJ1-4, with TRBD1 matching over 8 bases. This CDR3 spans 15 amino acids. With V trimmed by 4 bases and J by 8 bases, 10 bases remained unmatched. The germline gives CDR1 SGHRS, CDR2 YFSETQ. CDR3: CASSQKTGAREKLFF. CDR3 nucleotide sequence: TGCGCCAGCAGCCAAAAGACAGGGGCTAGAGAAAAACTGTTTTTT.

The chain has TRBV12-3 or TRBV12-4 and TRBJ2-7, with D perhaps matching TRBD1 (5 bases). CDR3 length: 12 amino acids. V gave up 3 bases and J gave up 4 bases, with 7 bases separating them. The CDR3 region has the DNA TGTGCCAGCAGTTTGTCAGGGTACGAGCAGTACTTC. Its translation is CASSLSGYEQYF.